The following is a TCR beta chain sequence with its context. The V gene lost 0 bases and the J gene lost 0 bases, with 13 bases spanning the gap. Germline-derived CDR1 and CDR2 are SGHRS and YFSETQ. The CDR3 extends over 16 amino acids. These data originate in a study of T cell clones after liver transplantation. CD3+CD4+ and CD3+CD8+ cells were FACS-sorted from thawed unstimulated PBMCs. Data came from immunoSEQ multiplex PCR; TCRdb stores just in-frame clones and leaves some out. Counted here are some 80,000 clones, roughly four fifths occurring once; the ten biggest clones make up under 0.6%. J is TRBJ2-7 and V is TRBV5-1, with D hard to call. Sequenced here: CD4+ T cells from blood, sampled 46 months after liver transplant. The TCR sequence derives from a human patient who received a liver transplant. Among the T cells, some may be from the graft donor. DNA for the CDR3: TGCGCCAGCAGCTTGGTACGCGGCCCTACCTCCTACGAGCAGTACTTC. Translating gives CASSLVRGPTSYEQYF.